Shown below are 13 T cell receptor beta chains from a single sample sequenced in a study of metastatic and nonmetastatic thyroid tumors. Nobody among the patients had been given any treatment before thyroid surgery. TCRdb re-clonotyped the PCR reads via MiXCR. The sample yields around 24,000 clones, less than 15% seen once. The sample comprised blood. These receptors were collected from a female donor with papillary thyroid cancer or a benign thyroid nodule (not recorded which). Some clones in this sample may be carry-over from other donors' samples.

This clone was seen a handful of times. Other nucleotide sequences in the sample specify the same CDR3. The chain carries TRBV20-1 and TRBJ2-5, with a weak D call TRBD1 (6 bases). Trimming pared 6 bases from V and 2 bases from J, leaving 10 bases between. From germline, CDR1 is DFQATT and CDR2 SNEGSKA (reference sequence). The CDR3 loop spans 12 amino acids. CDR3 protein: CSAGGQQETQYF. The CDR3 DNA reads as TGCAGTGCCGGAGGACAGCAAGAGACCCAGTACTTC.

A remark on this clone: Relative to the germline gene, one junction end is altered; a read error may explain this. For the CDR3, the DNA is TGTGCCTGGCGGGCCAACGGCCTGACTTTC. This sequence encodes CAWRANGLTF. V is TRBV6-1 and J is TRBJ2-6; weak D call: TRBD2 (5 bases). This CDR3 is built from 10 residues. Germline CDR1 and CDR2: MNHNS and SASEGT.

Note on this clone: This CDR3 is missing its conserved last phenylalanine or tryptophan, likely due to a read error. In DNA, the CDR3 is TGTGCCAGCGAACGTACCGGGACAGGAGACTACGAGCAGTACTTA. Protein sequence: CASERTGTGDYEQYL. The rearrangement uses TRBV6-1 and TRBJ2-7, with TRBD1 identical over 8 bases. The CDR3 is 15 residues long. Germline CDR1 is MNHNS and CDR2 is SASEGT. V shed 8 bases and J 3 bases; nucleotides not matched to a gene: 12.

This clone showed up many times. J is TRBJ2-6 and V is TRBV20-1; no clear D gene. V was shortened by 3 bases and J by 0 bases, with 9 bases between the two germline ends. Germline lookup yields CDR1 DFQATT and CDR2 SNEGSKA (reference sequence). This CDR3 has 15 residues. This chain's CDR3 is CSASSGDSGANVLTF. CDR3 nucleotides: TGCAGTGCTAGTTCCGGAGACTCTGGGGCCAACGTCCTGACTTTC.

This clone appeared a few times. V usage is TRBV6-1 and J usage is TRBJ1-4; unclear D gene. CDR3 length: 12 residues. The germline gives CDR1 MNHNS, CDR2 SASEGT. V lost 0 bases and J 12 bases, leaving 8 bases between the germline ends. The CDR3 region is CASSEAARQLFF. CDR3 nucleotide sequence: TGTGCCAGCAGTGAAGCCGCCAGGCAACTGTTTTTT.

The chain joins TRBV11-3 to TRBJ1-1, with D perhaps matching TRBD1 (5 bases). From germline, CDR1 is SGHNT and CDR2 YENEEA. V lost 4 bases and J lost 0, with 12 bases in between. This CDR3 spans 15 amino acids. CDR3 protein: CASSSVGAVNTEAFF. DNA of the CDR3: TGTGCCAGCAGCTCGGTCGGGGCAGTGAACACTGAAGCTTTCTTT.

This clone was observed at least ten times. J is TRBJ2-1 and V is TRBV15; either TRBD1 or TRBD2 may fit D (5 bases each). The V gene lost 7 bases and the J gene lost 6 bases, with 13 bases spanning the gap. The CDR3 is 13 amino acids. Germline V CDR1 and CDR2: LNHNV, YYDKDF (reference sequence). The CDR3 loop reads CATTGPPGNEQFF. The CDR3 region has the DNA TGTGCCACCACGGGACCTCCAGGCAATGAGCAGTTCTTC.

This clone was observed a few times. CDR3 bases: TGCGCCAGCAGCCAAGCCCCGGGACAGGGTCGGGTCCTGACTTTC. Amino acids: CASSQAPGQGRVLTF. The J gene is TRBJ2-6, the V gene TRBV4-1, with 9 positions matching TRBD1. The CDR3 extends over 15 amino acids. The V and J ends lost 1 base and 13 bases, in that order; junction bases with no gene match: 8. Germline V CDR1 and CDR2: MGHRA, YSYEKL.

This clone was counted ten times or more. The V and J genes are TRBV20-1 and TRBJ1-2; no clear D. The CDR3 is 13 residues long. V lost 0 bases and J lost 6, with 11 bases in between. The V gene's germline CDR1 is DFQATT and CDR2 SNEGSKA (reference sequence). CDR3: CSARDIGGDGYTF. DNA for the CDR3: TGCAGTGCTAGAGATATAGGTGGGGATGGCTACACCTTC.

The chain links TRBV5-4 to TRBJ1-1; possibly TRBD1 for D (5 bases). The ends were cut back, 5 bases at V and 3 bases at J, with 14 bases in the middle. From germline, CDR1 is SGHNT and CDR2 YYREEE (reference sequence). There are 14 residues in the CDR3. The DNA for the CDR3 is TGTGCCAGCAGGGAGGGACGGAGTTACACTGAAGCTTTCTTT. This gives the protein CASREGRSYTEAFF.

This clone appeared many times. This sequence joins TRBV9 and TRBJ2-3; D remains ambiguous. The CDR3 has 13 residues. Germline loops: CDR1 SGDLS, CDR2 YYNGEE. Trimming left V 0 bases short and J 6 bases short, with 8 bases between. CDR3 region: CASSVGPVDTQYF. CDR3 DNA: TGTGCCAGCAGCGTAGGGCCCGTTGATACGCAGTATTTT.

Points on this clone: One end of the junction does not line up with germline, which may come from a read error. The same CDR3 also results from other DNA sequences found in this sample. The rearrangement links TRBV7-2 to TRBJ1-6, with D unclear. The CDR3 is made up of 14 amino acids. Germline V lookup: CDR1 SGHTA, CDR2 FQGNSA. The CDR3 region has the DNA TGTGCCAGCAGCCCACCCTCCCATAATTCACCCCTCCACTTC. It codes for CASSPPSHNSPLHF. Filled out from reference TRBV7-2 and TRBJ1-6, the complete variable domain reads GAGVSQSPSNKVTEKGKDVELRCDPISGHTALYWYRQSLGQGLEFLIYFQGNSAPDKSGLPSDRFSAERTGGSVSTLTIQRTQQEDSAVYLCASSPPSHNSPLHFGNGTRLTVT.

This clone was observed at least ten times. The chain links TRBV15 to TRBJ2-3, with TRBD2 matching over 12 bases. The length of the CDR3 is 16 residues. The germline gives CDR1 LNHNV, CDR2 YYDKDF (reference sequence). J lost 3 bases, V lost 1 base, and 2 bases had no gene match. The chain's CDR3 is CATSRGTSGTTDTQYF. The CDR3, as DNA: TGTGCCACCAGCAGAGGGACTAGCGGGACGACAGATACGCAGTATTTT.